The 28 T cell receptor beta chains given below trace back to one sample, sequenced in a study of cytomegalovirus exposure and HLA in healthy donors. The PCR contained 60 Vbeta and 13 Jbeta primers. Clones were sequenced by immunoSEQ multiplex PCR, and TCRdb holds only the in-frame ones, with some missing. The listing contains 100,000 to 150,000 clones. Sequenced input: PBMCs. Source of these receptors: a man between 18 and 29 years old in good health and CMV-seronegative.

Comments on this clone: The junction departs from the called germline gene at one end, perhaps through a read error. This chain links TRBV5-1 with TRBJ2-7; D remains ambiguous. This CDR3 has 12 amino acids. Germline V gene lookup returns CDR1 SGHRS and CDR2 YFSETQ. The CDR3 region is CASSLGPNEQYF. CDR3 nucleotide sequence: TGCGCCAGCAGTTTGGGCCCTAATGAGCAGTACTTC.

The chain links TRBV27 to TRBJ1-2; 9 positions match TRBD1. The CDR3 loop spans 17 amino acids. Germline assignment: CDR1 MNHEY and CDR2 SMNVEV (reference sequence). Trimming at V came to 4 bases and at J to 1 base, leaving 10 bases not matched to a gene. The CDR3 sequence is CASSSTGQGDYNYGYTF. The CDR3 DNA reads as TGTGCCAGCAGTTCGACGGGACAGGGTGACTATAACTATGGCTACACCTTC.

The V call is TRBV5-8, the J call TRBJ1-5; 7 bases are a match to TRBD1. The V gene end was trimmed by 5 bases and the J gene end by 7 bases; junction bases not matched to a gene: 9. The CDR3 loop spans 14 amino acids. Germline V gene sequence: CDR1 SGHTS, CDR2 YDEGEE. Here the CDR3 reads CASRLRGPGQPQHF. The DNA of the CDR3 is TGTGCCAGCAGGTTGAGGGGGCCGGGGCAGCCCCAGCATTTT.

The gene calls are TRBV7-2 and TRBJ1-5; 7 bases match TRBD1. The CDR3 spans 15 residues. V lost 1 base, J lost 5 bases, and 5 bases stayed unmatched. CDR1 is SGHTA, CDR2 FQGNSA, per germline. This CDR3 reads CASSLDGRGDQPQHF. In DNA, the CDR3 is TGTGCCAGCAGCTTAGACGGCAGGGGGGATCAGCCCCAGCATTTT.

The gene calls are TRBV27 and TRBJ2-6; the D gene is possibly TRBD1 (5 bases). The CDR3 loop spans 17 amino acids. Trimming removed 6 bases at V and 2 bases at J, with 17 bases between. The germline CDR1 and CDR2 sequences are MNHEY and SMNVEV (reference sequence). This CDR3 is CASRMGTGNPGANVLTF. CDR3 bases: TGTGCCAGCAGGATGGGAACAGGAAACCCTGGGGCCAACGTCCTGACTTTC.

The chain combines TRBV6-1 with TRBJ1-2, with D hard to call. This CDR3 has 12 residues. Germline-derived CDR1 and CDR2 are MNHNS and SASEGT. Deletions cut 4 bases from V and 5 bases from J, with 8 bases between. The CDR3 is CASSGLNYGYTF. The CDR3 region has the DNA TGTGCCAGCAGTGGACTCAATTATGGCTACACCTTC.

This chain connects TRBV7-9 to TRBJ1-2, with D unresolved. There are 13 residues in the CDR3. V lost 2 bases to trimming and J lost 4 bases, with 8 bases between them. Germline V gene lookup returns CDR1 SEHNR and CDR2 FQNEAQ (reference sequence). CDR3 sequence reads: CASSLQDFYGYTF. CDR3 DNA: TGTGCCAGCAGCTTACAGGATTTCTATGGCTACACCTTC. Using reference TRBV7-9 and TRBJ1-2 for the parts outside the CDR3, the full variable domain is DTGVSQNPRHKITKRGQNVTFRCDPISEHNRLYWYRQTLGQGPEFLTYFQNEAQLEKSRLLSDRFSAERPKGSFSTLEIQRTEQGDSAMYLCASSLQDFYGYTFGSGTRLTVV.

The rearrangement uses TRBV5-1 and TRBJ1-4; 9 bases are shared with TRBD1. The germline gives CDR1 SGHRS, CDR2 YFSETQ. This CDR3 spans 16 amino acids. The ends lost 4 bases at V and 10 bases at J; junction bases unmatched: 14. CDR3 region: CASSRYSGQGGGKLFF. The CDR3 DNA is TGCGCCAGCAGCCGTTACTCGGGACAGGGAGGCGGAAAACTGTTTTTT.

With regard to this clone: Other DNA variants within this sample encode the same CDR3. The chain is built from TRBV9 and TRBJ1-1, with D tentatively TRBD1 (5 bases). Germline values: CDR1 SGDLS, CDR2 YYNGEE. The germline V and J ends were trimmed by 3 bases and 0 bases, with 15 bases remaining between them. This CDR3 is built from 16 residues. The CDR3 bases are TGTGCCAGCAGCGGACAGTTAAACCTCATGAACACTGAAGCTTTCTTT. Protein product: CASSGQLNLMNTEAFF.

The CDR3 is CASGGDSGLAGGLYNEQFF. The DNA of the CDR3 is TGTGCCAGCGGGGGGGACTCGGGGCTAGCGGGAGGTCTCTACAATGAGCAGTTCTTC. The rearrangement links TRBV2 to TRBJ2-1, with TRBD2 identical over 11 bases. This CDR3 has 19 amino acids. V lost 8 bases to trimming and J lost 3 bases; unmatched junction nucleotides: 18. Germline CDR1 SNHLY, CDR2 FYNNEI.

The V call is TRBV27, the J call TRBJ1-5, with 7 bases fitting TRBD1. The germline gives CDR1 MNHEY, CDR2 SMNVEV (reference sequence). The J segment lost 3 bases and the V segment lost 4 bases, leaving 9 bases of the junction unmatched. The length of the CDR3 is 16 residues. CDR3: CASSSQGGPPNQPQHF. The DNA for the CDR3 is TGTGCCAGCAGTTCTCAAGGGGGCCCTCCCAATCAGCCCCAGCATTTT.

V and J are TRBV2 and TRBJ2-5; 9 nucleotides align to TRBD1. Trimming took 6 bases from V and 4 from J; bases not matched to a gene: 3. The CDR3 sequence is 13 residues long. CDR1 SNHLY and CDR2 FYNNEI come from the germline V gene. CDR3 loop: CASRGTGRETQYF. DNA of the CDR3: TGTGCCAGCAGGGGGACAGGGCGAGAGACCCAGTACTTC.

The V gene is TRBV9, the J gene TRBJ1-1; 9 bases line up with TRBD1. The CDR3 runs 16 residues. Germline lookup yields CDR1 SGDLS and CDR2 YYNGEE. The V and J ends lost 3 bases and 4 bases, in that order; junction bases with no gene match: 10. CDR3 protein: CASSAVPLTGGTEAFF. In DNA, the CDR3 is TGTGCCAGCAGCGCAGTTCCCTTGACAGGGGGCACTGAAGCTTTCTTT.

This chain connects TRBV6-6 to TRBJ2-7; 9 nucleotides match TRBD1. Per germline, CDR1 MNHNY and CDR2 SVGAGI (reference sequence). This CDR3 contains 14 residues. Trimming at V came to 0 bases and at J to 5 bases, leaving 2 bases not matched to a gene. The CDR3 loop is CASSYSTGGNEQYF. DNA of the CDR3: TGTGCCAGCAGTTACTCAACAGGGGGCAACGAGCAGTACTTC.

The CDR3 reads CASSYGPGDEQYF. As DNA, the CDR3 is TGTGCCAGCAGTTACGGGCCAGGGGACGAGCAGTACTTC. This chain joins TRBV6-5 and TRBJ2-7, with TRBD1 as a possible D gene (6 bases). V was cut by 2 bases and J by 5 bases, with 10 bases left in between. Germline V gene data show CDR1 as MNHEY and CDR2 as SVGAGI. This CDR3 has 13 residues.

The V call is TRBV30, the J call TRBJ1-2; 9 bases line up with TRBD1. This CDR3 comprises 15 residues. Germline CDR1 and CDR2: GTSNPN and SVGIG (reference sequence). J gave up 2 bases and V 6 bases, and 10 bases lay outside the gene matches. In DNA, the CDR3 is TGTGCCTGCTACCGGGACAGGGTGCGCAACTATGGCTACACCTTC. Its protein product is CACYRDRVRNYGYTF.

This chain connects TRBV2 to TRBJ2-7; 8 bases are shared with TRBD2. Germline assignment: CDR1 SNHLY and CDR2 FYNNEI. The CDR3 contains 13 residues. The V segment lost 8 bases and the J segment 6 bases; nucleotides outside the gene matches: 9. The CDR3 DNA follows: TGTGCCAGCGGTATGGGACTAGTAAGCGAGCAGTACTTC. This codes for CASGMGLVSEQYF.

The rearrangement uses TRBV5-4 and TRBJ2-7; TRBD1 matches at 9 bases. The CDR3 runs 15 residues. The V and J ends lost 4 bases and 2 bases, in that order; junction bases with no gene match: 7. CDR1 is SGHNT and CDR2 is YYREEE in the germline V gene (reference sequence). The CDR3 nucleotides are TGTGCCAGCAGCCTCCCGGGACAGGGAACCTACGAGCAGTACTTC. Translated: CASSLPGQGTYEQYF.

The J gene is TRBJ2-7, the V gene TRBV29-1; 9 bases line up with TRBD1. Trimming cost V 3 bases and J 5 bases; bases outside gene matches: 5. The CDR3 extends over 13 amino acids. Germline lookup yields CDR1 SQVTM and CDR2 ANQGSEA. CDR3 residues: CSVDGQGFHEQYF. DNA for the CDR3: TGCAGCGTTGATGGACAGGGGTTCCACGAGCAGTACTTC.

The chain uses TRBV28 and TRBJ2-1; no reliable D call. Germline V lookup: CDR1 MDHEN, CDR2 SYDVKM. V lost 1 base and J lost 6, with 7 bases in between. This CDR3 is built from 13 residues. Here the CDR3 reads CASSLYSGNEQFF. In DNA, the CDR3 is TGTGCCAGCAGTTTATATTCCGGCAATGAGCAGTTCTTC. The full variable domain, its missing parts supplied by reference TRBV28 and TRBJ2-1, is DVKVTQSSRYLVKRTGEKVFLECVQDMDHENMFWYRQDPGLGLRLIYFSYDVKMKEKGDIPEGYSVSREKKERFSLILESASTNQTSMYLCASSLYSGNEQFFGPGTRLTVL.

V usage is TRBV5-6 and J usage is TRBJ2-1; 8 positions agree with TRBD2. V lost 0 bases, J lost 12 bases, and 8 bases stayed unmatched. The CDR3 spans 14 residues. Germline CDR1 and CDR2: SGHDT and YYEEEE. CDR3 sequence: CASSLVGLAGGQFF. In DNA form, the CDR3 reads TGTGCCAGCAGCTTGGTGGGGCTAGCGGGTGGGCAGTTCTTC.

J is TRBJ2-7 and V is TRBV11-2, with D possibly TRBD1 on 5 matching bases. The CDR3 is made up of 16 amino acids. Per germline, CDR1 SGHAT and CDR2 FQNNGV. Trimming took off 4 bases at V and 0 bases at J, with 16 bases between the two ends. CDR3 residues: CASSSRGNLNSYEQYF. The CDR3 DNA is TGTGCCAGCAGCTCTAGGGGTAATTTGAACTCCTACGAGCAGTACTTC. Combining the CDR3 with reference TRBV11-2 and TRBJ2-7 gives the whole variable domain EAGVAQSPRYKIIEKRQSVAFWCNPISGHATLYWYQQILGQGPKLLIQFQNNGVVDDSQLPKDRFSAERLKGVDSTLKIQPAKLEDSAVYLCASSSRGNLNSYEQYFGPGTRLTVT.

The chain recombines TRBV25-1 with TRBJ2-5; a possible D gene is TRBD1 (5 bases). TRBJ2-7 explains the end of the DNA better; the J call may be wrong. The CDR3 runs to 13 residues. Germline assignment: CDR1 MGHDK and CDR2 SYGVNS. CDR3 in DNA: TGTGCCAGCAGGGTAACAGGAACCTACGAGCAGTACTTC. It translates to CASRVTGTYEQYF.

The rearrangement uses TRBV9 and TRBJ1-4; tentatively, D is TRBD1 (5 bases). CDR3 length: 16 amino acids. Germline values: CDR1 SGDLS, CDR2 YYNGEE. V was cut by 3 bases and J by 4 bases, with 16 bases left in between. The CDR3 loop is CASSAKGLAFNEKLFF. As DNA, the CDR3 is TGTGCCAGCAGCGCCAAGGGACTTGCCTTTAATGAAAAACTGTTTTTT.

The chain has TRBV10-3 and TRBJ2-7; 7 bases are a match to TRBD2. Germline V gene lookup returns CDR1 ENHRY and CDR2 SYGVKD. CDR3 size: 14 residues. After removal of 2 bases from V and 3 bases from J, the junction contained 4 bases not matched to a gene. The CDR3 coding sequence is TGTGCCATCAGTGAGAGGCGGGAGCACTACGAGCAGTACTTC. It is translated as CAISERREHYEQYF.

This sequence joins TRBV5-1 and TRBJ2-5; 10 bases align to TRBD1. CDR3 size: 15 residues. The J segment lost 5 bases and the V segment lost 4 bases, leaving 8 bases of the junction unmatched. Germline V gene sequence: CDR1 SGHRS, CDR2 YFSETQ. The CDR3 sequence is CASSRGQGVRETQYF. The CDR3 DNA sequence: TGCGCCAGCAGCCGAGGACAGGGGGTCCGGGAGACCCAGTACTTC.

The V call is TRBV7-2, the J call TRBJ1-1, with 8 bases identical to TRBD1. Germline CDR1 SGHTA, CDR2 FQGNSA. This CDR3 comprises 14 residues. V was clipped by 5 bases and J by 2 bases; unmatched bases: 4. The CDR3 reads CASSPDRANTEAFF. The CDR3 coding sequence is TGTGCCAGCAGCCCGGACAGGGCTAACACTGAAGCTTTCTTT.

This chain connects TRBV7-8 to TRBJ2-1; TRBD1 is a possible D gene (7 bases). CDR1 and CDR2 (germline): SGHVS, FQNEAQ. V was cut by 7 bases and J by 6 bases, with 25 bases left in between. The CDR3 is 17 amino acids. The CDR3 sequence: CASTPNERRDSPNEQFF. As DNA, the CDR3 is TGTGCCAGCACCCCCAACGAAAGGCGGGACAGCCCCAATGAGCAGTTCTTC.